This is a list of T cell receptor beta chains from one sample in a study of response to subunit inactivated influenza vaccine. TCRdb called the RT-PCR reads again in MiXCR, with one record for every CDR3 protein. This sample carries about 610,000 distinct CDR3 sequences, 11% to 15% of them seen once, and the ten largest clones take 11%. The source was PBMCs from blood, collected 12 days after vaccination. The source is a man aged 45-65 years who received an inactivated influenza vaccine. Both conserved end residues are part of each CDR3. D genes are given only for firm matches. Size values are once, few and many counts, or a class for expanded clones, and some rows have none.

j_call | d_call | clone_size | cdr3_length | v_call | cdr3_nt | cdr3_aa
TRBJ2-3 | . | . | 14 | TRBV5-5 | TGTGCCAGCAGCACCTGGACAGCTGGAGATACGCAGTATTTT | CASSTWTAGDTQYF
TRBJ2-1 | TRBD2 | many | 19 | TRBV7-8 | TGTGCCAGCAGCTTAGCGCGTCTAGCGGGAGAGGGGATATACAATGAGCAGTTCTTC | CASSLARLAGEGIYNEQFF
TRBJ2-1 | . | . | 17 | TRBV29-1 | TGCAGCTTCCGTCCGGGGGAACAGGGGACCTCCTACAATGAGCAGTTCTTC | CSFRPGEQGTSYNEQFF
TRBJ2-7 | TRBD2 | . | 16 | TRBV18 | TGTGCCAGCTCACTTATCGGGGGGGGGCCCTCCTACGAGCAGTACTTC | CASSLIGGGPSYEQYF
TRBJ2-1 | TRBD2 | . | 15 | TRBV5-1 | TGCGCCAGCAGCTTGGAACGCGGGAGGGGTAATGAGCAGTTCTTC | CASSLERGRGNEQFF
TRBJ2-3 | . | . | 14 | TRBV12-3/TRBV12-4 | TGTGCCAGCAGTCCAGGGGGGGGCGGCGATACGCAGTATTTT | CASSPGGGGDTQYF
TRBJ2-3 | . | many | 14 | TRBV12-3/TRBV12-4 | TGTGCCAGCAGTCCCCGGGCCGGCACAGATACGCAGTATTTT | CASSPRAGTDTQYF
TRBJ2-5 | TRBD2 | . | 15 | TRBV7-9 | TGTGCCAGCAGCTTAATGGGGAGGGTCCAAGAGACCCAGTACTTC | CASSLMGRVQETQYF
TRBJ2-1 | . | few | 13 | TRBV4-3 | TGCGCCAGCAGCCAAGTTTTCAATGGTGAGCAGTTCTTC | CASSQVFNGEQFF
TRBJ2-1 | TRBD2 | . | 16 | TRBV12-3/TRBV12-4 | TGTGCCAGCAGAGGACTAGCGGGGGGTCGGGGCAATGAGCAGTTCTTC | CASRGLAGGRGNEQFF
TRBJ1-2 | TRBD1 | few | 14 | TRBV28 | TGTGCCAGCAGCTCGGGACAGCCTCCGTCCATCTACACCTTC | CASSSGQPPSIYTF
TRBJ2-2 | TRBD1 | few | 15 | TRBV4-3 | TGCGCCAGCAGAGTTCAGGGGGCGAACACCGGGGAGCTGTTTTTT | CASRVQGANTGELFF
TRBJ2-7 | . | many | 14 | TRBV7-9 | TGTGCCAGCAGCTCCGGGGCCCGCTCCTACGAGCAGTACTTC | CASSSGARSYEQYF
TRBJ2-3 | . | . | 15 | TRBV20-1 | TGCAGTGCTCCACGGGATCGGGATGTCGCAGATACGCAGTATTTT | CSAPRDRDVADTQYF
TRBJ2-2 | TRBD2 | . | 15 | TRBV29-1 | TGCAGCGTTGAAGATTGGGCGGGAGGCGCCGGGGAGCTGTTTTTT | CSVEDWAGGAGELFF
TRBJ2-1 | . | . | 13 | TRBV6-1 | TGTGCCGGGGGGCTAGCGCATTACAATGAGCAGTTCTTC | CAGGLAHYNEQFF
TRBJ2-7 | . | few | 15 | TRBV5-1 | TGCGCCAGCAGCTTGGATCAGGGATTACCGGACGAGCAGTACTTC | CASSLDQGLPDEQYF
TRBJ2-2 | TRBD1 | . | 12 | TRBV11-2 | TGTGCCGGGGGACAGTTGGCCGGGGAGCTGTTTTTT | CAGGQLAGELFF
TRBJ2-1 | . | . | 15 | TRBV24-1 | TGTGCCACCAGTACAGCGAGGAGCTCCTACAATGAGCAGTTCTTC | CATSTARSSYNEQFF
TRBJ1-2 | . | few | 17 | TRBV4-1 | TGCGCCAGCAGCCGAGGGTTATCGGCACAAGTTAACTATGGCTACACCTTC | CASSRGLSAQVNYGYTF
TRBJ2-1 | . | . | 15 | TRBV6-2/TRBV6-3 | TGTGCCAGCAGAATTACGACCAGCTCCTACAATGAGCAGTTCTTC | CASRITTSSYNEQFF
TRBJ1-4 | . | many | 17 | TRBV10-2 | TGCGCCAGCAGTGATTGGGGCACACGAAACATTAATGAAAAACTGTTTTTT | CASSDWGTRNINEKLFF
TRBJ2-7 | TRBD1 | few | 14 | TRBV9 | TGTGCCAGCAGCGCCCAGGGACAGGGTTACGAGCAGTACTTC | CASSAQGQGYEQYF
TRBJ2-7 | . | few | 15 | TRBV7-2 | TGTGCCAGCAGCCCTAACAGTGGGAGTGCCTACGAGCAGTACTTC | CASSPNSGSAYEQYF
TRBJ1-3 | . | . | 16 | TRBV5-5 | TGTGCCAGCAGCTTGGGATACCGGGACACCGGAAACACCATATATTTT | CASSLGYRDTGNTIYF
TRBJ2-1 | TRBD1 | few | 17 | TRBV4-1 | TGCGCCAGCAGATCCACCCTGACAGGGTCCGGGTCGAATGAGCAGTTCTTC | CASRSTLTGSGSNEQFF
TRBJ2-3 | . | few | 14 | TRBV5-1 | TGCGCCAGCAGCTTGACCGACTACGGGGATACGCAGTATTTT | CASSLTDYGDTQYF